Each of the 23 T cell receptor beta chains below was sequenced from the same sample in a study of blood T cells in healthy people across ages. Combining a sample-barcoded 5' primer with a J-beta primer mix, a second PCR ran for roughly 7 to 11 cycles. MiXCR, run by TCRdb on the 5' RACE reads, gives a single entry per CDR3 protein. The table has 580,000 or so distinct CDR3 sequences, around half seen once; the top ten hold 20% to 25%. Sequenced sample: blood. The source is an elderly man in good health.

J is TRBJ2-2 and V is TRBV7-2; TRBD1 is a possible D gene (5 bases). V lost 1 base and J 1 base, leaving 13 bases between the germline ends. The germline V gene encodes CDR1 SGHTA and CDR2 FQGNSA. This CDR3 is built from 17 residues. The DNA for the CDR3 is TGTGCCAGCAGCTTAGTTGCGCAGGGAAAGAACACCGGGGAGCTGTTTTTT. Translated: CASSLVAQGKNTGELFF. The full variable domain, in which reference TRBV7-2 and TRBJ2-2 provide the parts outside the CDR3, is GAGVSQSPSNKVTEKGKDVELRCDPISGHTALYWYRQSLGQGLEFLIYFQGNSAPDKSGLPSDRFSAERTGGSVSTLTIQRTQQEDSAVYLCASSLVAQGKNTGELFFGEGSRLTVL.

J is TRBJ2-1 and V is TRBV19; 13 bases map to TRBD2. Germline CDR1 reads LNHDA; CDR2 reads SQIVND (reference sequence). Trimming at V came to 4 bases and at J to 14 bases, leaving 5 bases not matched to a gene. The length of the CDR3 is 13 residues. The CDR3 sequence: CASSTGLAGAEFF. The CDR3 DNA follows: TGTGCCAGTAGTACCGGACTAGCGGGAGCCGAGTTCTTC.

The rearrangement uses TRBV20-1 and TRBJ2-1; D ambiguous. This CDR3 is 19 amino acids long. Germline CDR1 is DFQATT and CDR2 is SNEGSKA (reference sequence). V dropped 6 bases and J dropped 0 bases, with 27 bases sitting between them. CDR3 sequence: CSATVFRLITSSSYNEQFF. In DNA, the CDR3 is TGCAGTGCCACTGTCTTCCGGCTGATCACTTCGAGCTCCTACAATGAGCAGTTCTTC.

In this sample, this clonotype turned up many times. The CDR3 sequence is CASSYSPGQGTNIQYF. The CDR3 DNA is TGTGCCAGCAGTTACTCTCCCGGCCAGGGAACAAACATTCAGTACTTC. This chain links TRBV6-6 with TRBJ2-4; weak D call: TRBD1 (5 bases). The CDR3 length is 16 residues. Trimming cost V 0 bases and J 6 bases, with 15 bases left between them. Germline lookup yields CDR1 MNHNY and CDR2 SVGAGI (reference sequence).

The chain is built from TRBV5-1 and TRBJ1-2; D is uncertain. Germline CDR1 is SGHRS and CDR2 is YFSETQ. Trimming shortened V by 4 bases and J by 4 bases, and 17 bases separated the two germline ends. This CDR3 is 15 amino acids long. The chain's CDR3 is CASSQGWQSTYGYTF. CDR3 bases: TGCGCCAGCAGCCAAGGGTGGCAGAGTACCTATGGCTACACCTTC.

The chain combines TRBV3-1 with TRBJ2-1, with D perhaps matching TRBD1 or TRBD2 (5 bases each). Trimming shortened V by 2 bases and J by 0 bases, and 11 bases separated the two germline ends. Germline-derived CDR1 and CDR2 are LGHDT and YNNKEL (reference sequence). The CDR3 sequence is 16 residues long. The CDR3 here is CASSQNGALSYNEQFF. The CDR3 nucleotides read TGTGCCAGCAGCCAAAACGGGGCCCTCTCCTACAATGAGCAGTTCTTC.

The chain combines TRBV20-1 with TRBJ2-5, with TRBD2 matching 7 bases. The closer fit of TRBJ2-7 to the DNA end suggests the J call may be wrong. The germline CDR1 and CDR2 sequences are DFQATT and SNEGSKA (reference sequence). This CDR3 has 15 amino acids. CDR3 sequence: CSARDIQAGLYEQYF. The CDR3 DNA is TGCAGTGCTAGAGATATTCAAGCGGGGCTCTACGAGCAGTACTTC.

J is TRBJ2-1 and V is TRBV5-1; D possibly corresponds to TRBD1 (5 bases). V was shortened by 0 bases and J by 5 bases, with 18 bases between the two germline ends. The CDR3 loop spans 17 amino acids. Germline CDR1 is SGHRS and CDR2 is YFSETQ. CDR3 sequence (DNA): TGCGCCAGCAGCTTGGGCGCCTCGACAAGGACACACAATGAGCAGTTCTTC. The encoded protein is CASSLGASTRTHNEQFF. Looking up the rest from reference TRBV5-1 and TRBJ2-1 gives the full variable domain: KAGVTQTPRYLIKTRGQQVTLSCSPISGHRSVSWYQQTPGQGLQFLFEYFSETQRNKGNFPGRFSGRQFSNSRSEMNVSTLELGDSALYLCASSLGASTRTHNEQFFGPGTRLTVL.

This clonotype was counted a few times. The chain uses TRBV7-2 and TRBJ2-3; the D call may be TRBD1 or TRBD2 (5 bases each). Trimming removed 5 bases from V and 2 bases from J, with 14 bases in between. The CDR3 is made up of 15 amino acids. Germline V gene lookup returns CDR1 SGHTA and CDR2 FQGNSA. The CDR3 nucleotides read TGTGCCAGCAGCCCCCAAGAGGGGCACACAGATACGCAGTATTTT. It yields the protein CASSPQEGHTDTQYF.

V gene TRBV15 combines with J gene TRBJ1-6; no definite D call. CDR1 LNHNV and CDR2 YYDKDF come from the germline V gene (reference sequence). V shed 0 bases and J shed 9 bases, with 3 bases lying between them. CDR3 size: 12 residues. The CDR3 reads CATSRESSPLHF. CDR3 bases: TGTGCCACCAGCAGAGAGAGTTCACCCCTCCACTTT. Together with reference TRBV15 and TRBJ1-6, the CDR3 gives the full variable domain: DAMVIQNPRYQVTQFGKPVTLSCSQTLNHNVMYWYQQKSSQAPKLLFHYYDKDFNNEADTPDNFQSRRPNTSFCFLDIRSPGLGDTAMYLCATSRESSPLHFGNGTRLTVT.

On this clonotype: With a much larger clone just one base away, this may be a read error. This sequence joins TRBV6-5 and TRBJ2-3; D call uncertain. The CDR3 is made up of 12 amino acids. Germline CDR1 and CDR2: MNHEY and SVGAGI. In DNA, the CDR3 is TGTGCCAGCGGTTACTCATTAGGGTCGCAGTATTTT. Protein: CASGYSLGSQYF.

The rearrangement uses TRBV20-1 and TRBJ2-1, with a tentative D call TRBD1 (6 bases). The CDR3 spans 14 residues. The V and J ends lost 1 base and 0 bases respectively, with 7 bases between them. Germline loops: CDR1 DFQATT, CDR2 SNEGSKA (reference sequence). Here the CDR3 DNA reads TGCAGTGCTAGAGTGGACAGCTCCTACAATGAGCAGTTCTTC. It encodes CSARVDSSYNEQFF.

This clonotype appeared many times. The chain combines TRBV6-5 with TRBJ2-1, with D perhaps TRBD2 (6 bases). Germline V gene sequence: CDR1 MNHEY, CDR2 SVGAGI. This CDR3 has 16 amino acids. The V and J ends lost 6 bases and 8 bases respectively, with 23 bases between them. This CDR3 reads CASSRGPGRGIDEQFF. CDR3 bases: TGTGCCAGCAGCAGAGGTCCGGGGCGGGGAATCGATGAGCAGTTCTTC.

As DNA, the CDR3 is TGCGCCAGCAGCTTGGGTGTTAGCGGGCTGAGCTCCTACGAGCAGTACTTC. This sequence encodes CASSLGVSGLSSYEQYF. V is TRBV5-1 and J is TRBJ2-7; 7 nucleotides agree with TRBD2. The germline gives CDR1 SGHRS, CDR2 YFSETQ. This CDR3 is built from 17 residues. J gave up 0 bases and V 0 bases, and 9 bases lay outside the gene matches.

The genes are TRBV20-1 and TRBJ2-1; no clear D. CDR3 size: 11 residues. Germline assignment: CDR1 DFQATT and CDR2 SNEGSKA (reference sequence). Between the trimmed V and J ends, which lost 4 bases and 10 bases, there was a span of 11 bases. In nucleotides, the CDR3 is TGCAGTGCTACGGACGTAATGGAGCAGTTCTTC. Translating gives CSATDVMEQFF.

This clonotype was counted ten times or more. The V gene is TRBV6-6, the J gene TRBJ1-1; possibly TRBD1 for D (6 bases). Trimming removed 5 bases from V and 6 bases from J, with 19 bases in between. The V gene's germline CDR1 is MNHNY and CDR2 SVGAGI (reference sequence). The CDR3 extends over 15 amino acids. This chain's CDR3 is CASSTRTGHSAEAFF. CDR3 sequence (DNA): TGTGCCAGCAGTACCCGGACGGGACACTCGGCTGAAGCTTTCTTT.

The chain couples TRBV28 to TRBJ2-5; 10 bases are a match to TRBD2. TRBJ2-7 explains the end of the DNA better; the J call may be wrong. This CDR3 has 15 amino acids. The V gene's germline CDR1 is MDHEN and CDR2 SYDVKM. The CDR3 coding sequence is TGTGCCAGCAGTTTTCAAAGCGGGGGGGCGGACGAGCAGTACTTC. It encodes CASSFQSGGADEQYF.

This clonotype was picked up a small number of times. This chain connects TRBV28 to TRBJ2-1; maybe TRBD2 (6 bases). Trimming stripped 5 bases from V and 8 bases from J, with 13 bases between. This CDR3 region has 13 residues. CDR1 and CDR2 from the germline V gene are MDHEN and SYDVKM. The chain's CDR3 is CASSIAVQDEQFF. DNA for the CDR3: TGTGCCAGCAGTATAGCGGTACAGGATGAGCAGTTCTTC.

DNA of the CDR3: TGTGCCAGCAGTTACGGGATCGGGAGCACTCGCACGCAGTATTTT. Translated, it gives CASSYGIGSTRTQYF. This rearrangement joins TRBV6-6 to TRBJ2-3; weak D call: TRBD2 (6 bases). The CDR3 is 15 residues long. V was trimmed by 2 bases and J by 9 bases, leaving 18 bases between them. The germline V gene encodes CDR1 MNHNY and CDR2 SVGAGI (reference sequence).

V and J are TRBV7-2 and TRBJ2-1; 7 bases line up with TRBD1. This CDR3 spans 11 amino acids. After removal of 4 bases from V and 14 bases from J, the junction contained 5 bases not matched to a gene. Germline CDR1 is SGHTA and CDR2 is FQGNSA. The CDR3 loop reads CASSSGTAEFF. Here the CDR3 DNA reads TGTGCCAGCAGCTCCGGGACAGCCGAGTTCTTC.

The rearrangement uses TRBV7-9 and TRBJ2-2, with TRBD2 matching over 7 bases. J lost 0 bases, V lost 8 bases, and 15 bases had no gene match. The length of the CDR3 is 18 residues. CDR1 and CDR2 from the germline V gene are SEHNR and FQNEAQ (reference sequence). Here the CDR3 DNA reads TGTGCCAGCGCCACTAGCGAGAGCCCTGGTACGAACACCGGGGAGCTGTTTTTT. Protein product: CASATSESPGTNTGELFF.

CDR3 residues: CASSQAPGETQYF. CDR3 nucleotide sequence: TGCGCCAGCAGCCAAGCCCCAGGAGAGACCCAGTACTTC. The chain uses TRBV4-3 and TRBJ2-5; the D is unclear. V shed 1 base and J shed 4 bases, with 7 bases lying between them. Germline CDR1 LGHNA, CDR2 YSLEER. CDR3 length: 13 residues.

The chain employs TRBV20-1 and TRBJ1-1; 8 nucleotides line up with TRBD1. The CDR3 spans 14 residues. The V and J ends lost 5 bases and 5 bases, in that order; junction bases with no gene match: 10. Germline lookup yields CDR1 DFQATT and CDR2 SNEGSKA (reference sequence). The CDR3 DNA is TGCAGTGCTTATGACAGGGGCGGGAGGACTGAAGCTTTCTTT. Translating gives CSAYDRGGRTEAFF.